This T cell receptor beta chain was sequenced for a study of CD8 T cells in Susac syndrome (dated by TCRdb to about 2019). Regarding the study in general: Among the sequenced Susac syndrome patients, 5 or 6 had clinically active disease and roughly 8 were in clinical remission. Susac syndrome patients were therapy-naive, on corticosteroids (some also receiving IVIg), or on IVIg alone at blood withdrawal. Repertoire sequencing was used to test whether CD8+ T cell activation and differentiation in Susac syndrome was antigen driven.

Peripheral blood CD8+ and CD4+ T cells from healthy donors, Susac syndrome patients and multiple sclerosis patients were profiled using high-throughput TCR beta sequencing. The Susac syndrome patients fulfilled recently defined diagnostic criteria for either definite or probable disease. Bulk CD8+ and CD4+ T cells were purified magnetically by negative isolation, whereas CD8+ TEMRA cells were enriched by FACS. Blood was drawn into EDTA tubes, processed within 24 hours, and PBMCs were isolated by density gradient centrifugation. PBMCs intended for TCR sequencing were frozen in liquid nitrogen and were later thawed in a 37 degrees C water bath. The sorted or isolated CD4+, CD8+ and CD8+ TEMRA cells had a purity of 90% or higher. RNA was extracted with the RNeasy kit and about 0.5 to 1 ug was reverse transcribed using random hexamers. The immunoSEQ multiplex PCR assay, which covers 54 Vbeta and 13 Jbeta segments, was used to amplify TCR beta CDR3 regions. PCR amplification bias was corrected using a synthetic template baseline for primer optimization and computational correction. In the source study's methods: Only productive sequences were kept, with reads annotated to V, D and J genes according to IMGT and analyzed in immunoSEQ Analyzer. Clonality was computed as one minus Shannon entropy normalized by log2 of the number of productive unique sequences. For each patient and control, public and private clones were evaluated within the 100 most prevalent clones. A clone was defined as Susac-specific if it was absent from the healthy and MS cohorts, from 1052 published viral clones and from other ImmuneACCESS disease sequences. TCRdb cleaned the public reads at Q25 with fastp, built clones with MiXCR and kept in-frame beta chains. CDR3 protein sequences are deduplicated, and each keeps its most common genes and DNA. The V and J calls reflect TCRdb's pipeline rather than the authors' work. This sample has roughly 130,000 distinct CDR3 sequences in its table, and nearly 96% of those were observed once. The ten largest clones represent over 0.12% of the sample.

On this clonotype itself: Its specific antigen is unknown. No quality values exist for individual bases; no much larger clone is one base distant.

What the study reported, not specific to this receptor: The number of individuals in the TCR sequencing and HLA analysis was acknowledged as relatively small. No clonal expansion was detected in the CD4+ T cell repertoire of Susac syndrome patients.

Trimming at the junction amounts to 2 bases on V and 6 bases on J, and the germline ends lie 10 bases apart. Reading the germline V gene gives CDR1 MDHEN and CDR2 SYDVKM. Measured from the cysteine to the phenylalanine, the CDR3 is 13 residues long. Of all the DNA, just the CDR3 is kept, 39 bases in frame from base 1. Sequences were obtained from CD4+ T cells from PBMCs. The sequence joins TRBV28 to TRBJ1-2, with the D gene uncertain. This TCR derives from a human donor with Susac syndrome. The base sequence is TGTGCCAGCAGTTTAGGGCGGATTGATGGCTACACCTTC. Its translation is CASSLGRIDGYTF.